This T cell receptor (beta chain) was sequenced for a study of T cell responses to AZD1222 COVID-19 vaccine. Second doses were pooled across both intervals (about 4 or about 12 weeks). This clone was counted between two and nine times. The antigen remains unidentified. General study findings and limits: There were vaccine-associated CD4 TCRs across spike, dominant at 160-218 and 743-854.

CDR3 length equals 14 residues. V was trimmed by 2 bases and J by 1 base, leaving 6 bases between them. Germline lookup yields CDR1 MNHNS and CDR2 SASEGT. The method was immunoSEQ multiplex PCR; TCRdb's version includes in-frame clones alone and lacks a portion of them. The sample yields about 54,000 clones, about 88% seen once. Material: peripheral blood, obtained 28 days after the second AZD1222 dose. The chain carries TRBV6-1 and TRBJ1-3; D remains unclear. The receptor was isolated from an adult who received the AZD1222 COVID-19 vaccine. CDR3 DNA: TGTGCCAGCAGTGAAAAGGGTTCTGGAAACACCATATATTTT. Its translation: CASSEKGSGNTIYF.